This TCR beta chain was observed in a study of cytomegalovirus exposure and HLA in healthy donors. Regarding the study as a whole: The classifier reportedly diagnosed cytomegalovirus status with high specificity and sensitivity. HLA alleles showed associations with roughly 17,000 TCR beta sequences in a later analysis, at a 0.05 false discovery rate.

The CDR3 extends over 14 amino acids. Germline CDR1 MNHNS, CDR2 SASEGT. V dropped 3 bases and J dropped 8; count of bases not matched to a gene: 6. This clone was found a few times. Its antigen is undetermined. PCR used 60 Vbeta primers and 13 Jbeta primers. Sequencing used immunoSEQ multiplex PCR; TCRdb keeps in-frame clones, though not all of them. The table records roughly 93,000 clones, about 74% of them present only once. The J gene is TRBJ2-4, the V gene TRBV6-1; TRBD2 matches at 8 bases. The receptor was derived from a male donor in good health and CMV-seronegative. The specimen sequenced was PBMCs. The CDR3 spells CASSERSGSYIQYF. CDR3 nucleotide sequence: TGTGCCAGCAGTGAGAGGAGCGGGAGTTACATTCAGTACTTC.